One sample yielded the 25 T cell receptor beta chains listed below, sequenced in a study of blood T cells in healthy people across ages. Primed by a sample-barcoded 5' primer and a J-beta primer mix, a second PCR proceeded for roughly 6 to 12 cycles. TCRdb ran MiXCR on the 5' RACE reads and lists one entry per CDR3 protein. Among around 710,000 distinct CDR3 sequences listed, approximately 43% were seen once. Sample: blood. All receptors come from a woman in her fifties or sixties in good health.

V and J are TRBV3-1 and TRBJ2-4; D is perhaps TRBD1 (6 bases). The V end was cut by 9 bases, the J end by 7 bases, with 19 bases between. Germline V lookup: CDR1 LGHDT, CDR2 YNNKEL (reference sequence). The CDR3 is made up of 14 amino acids. This CDR3 is CASNGVGTGNIQYF. Here the CDR3 DNA reads TGTGCCAGTAACGGCGTGGGAACAGGGAACATTCAGTACTTC.

The V and J genes are TRBV9 and TRBJ1-2; D unclear. This CDR3 contains 15 residues. CDR1 and CDR2 (germline): SGDLS, YYNGEE. V was trimmed by 1 base and J by 10 bases, leaving 20 bases between them. The CDR3 region has the DNA TGTGCCAGCAGCGTACAGGAATTAGGCGGTCTGGACTACACCTTC. Its protein product is CASSVQELGGLDYTF. Variable domain in full (rest from reference TRBV9 and TRBJ1-2): DSGVTQTPKHLITATGQRVTLRCSPRSGDLSVYWYQQSLDQGLQFLIQYYNGEERAKGNILERFSAQQFPDLHSELNLSSLELGDSALYFCASSVQELGGLDYTFGSGTRLTVV.

This clonotype was seen once. The chain couples TRBV9 to TRBJ2-1; D not certain. The length of the CDR3 is 12 residues. Trimming shortened V by 5 bases and J by 4 bases, and 7 bases separated the two germline ends. From germline, CDR1 is SGDLS and CDR2 YYNGEE. The CDR3 here is CASSDGYNEQFF. CDR3 coding DNA: TGTGCCAGCAGTGACGGATACAATGAGCAGTTCTTC.

This clonotype was observed a few times. V gene TRBV29-1 combines with J gene TRBJ2-1, with no clear D. Germline V gene data show CDR1 as SQVTM and CDR2 as ANQGSEA. This CDR3 is built from 16 residues. Trimming stripped 2 bases from V and 1 base from J, with 15 bases between. The CDR3: CSVELRKWGSYNEQFF. CDR3 nucleotide sequence: TGCAGCGTTGAATTGCGGAAATGGGGTTCCTACAATGAGCAGTTCTTC.

This clonotype has more than one count but fewer than ten. The chain is built from TRBV7-3 and TRBJ2-1; 7 nucleotides line up with TRBD2. Germline V gene data show CDR1 as SGHTA and CDR2 as FQGTGA. The CDR3 runs to 16 residues. Losses at the gene ends were 4 bases for V and 1 base for J; bases not matched to a gene: 7. CDR3 residues: CASSSLQGGSYNEQFF. CDR3 DNA sequence: TGTGCCAGCAGCTCACTGCAGGGAGGGTCCTACAATGAGCAGTTCTTC.

This chain joins TRBV7-2 and TRBJ1-4; 8 bases map to TRBD1. This CDR3 has 13 residues. V trimming: 5 bases; J trimming: 7 bases; junction bases outside the gene matches: 3. Germline lookup yields CDR1 SGHTA and CDR2 FQGNSA. In DNA, the CDR3 is TGTGCCAGCAGCGTACAGGGGGGTGAAAAACTGTTTTTT. Its protein product is CASSVQGGEKLFF. The full variable domain, its missing parts supplied by reference TRBV7-2 and TRBJ1-4, is GAGVSQSPSNKVTEKGKDVELRCDPISGHTALYWYRQSLGQGLEFLIYFQGNSAPDKSGLPSDRFSAERTGGSVSTLTIQRTQQEDSAVYLCASSVQGGEKLFFGSGTQLSVL.

The V call is TRBV7-8, the J call TRBJ2-1, with D possibly called TRBD1 or TRBD2 (5 bases each). This CDR3 has 15 amino acids. Germline CDR1 reads SGHVS; CDR2 reads FQNEAQ. Trimming cost V 4 bases and J 5 bases, with 15 bases left between them. The CDR3, as DNA: TGTGCCAGCAGCTCCCGCCCGGGGCGCGACAATGAGCAGTTCTTC. Translated: CASSSRPGRDNEQFF.

This clonotype has a count of ten or more. The V gene is TRBV3-1, the J gene TRBJ1-2; the D gene is possibly TRBD1 (5 bases). The V gene lost 0 bases and the J gene lost 8 bases, with 10 bases spanning the gap. The V gene's germline CDR1 is LGHDT and CDR2 YNNKEL (reference sequence). This CDR3 contains 13 residues. CDR3 DNA: TGTGCCAGCAGCCAAGATGGGGCAAGCGGCTACACCTTC. It encodes CASSQDGASGYTF.

The chain employs TRBV18 and TRBJ1-1; 8 bases map to TRBD1. V trimming: 4 bases; J trimming: 1 base; junction bases outside the gene matches: 8. Germline V gene sequence: CDR1 KGHSH, CDR2 LQKENI. There are 16 residues in the CDR3. CDR3 DNA sequence: TGTGCCAGCTCACGTGGACAGGGAGGCACGAACACTGAAGCTTTCTTT. Amino acids: CASSRGQGGTNTEAFF.

The gene calls are TRBV7-2 and TRBJ2-3; TRBD2 might be the D (5 bases). The ends were cut back, 5 bases at V and 1 base at J, with 10 bases in the middle. The germline V gene has CDR1 SGHTA and CDR2 FQGNSA. This CDR3 is 14 amino acids long. The CDR3 bases are TGTGCCAGCAGCGACCGGACTGGCACAGATACGCAGTATTTT. The encoded protein is CASSDRTGTDTQYF.

The rearrangement links TRBV11-2 to TRBJ1-6, with 10 positions matching TRBD1. The junction had 12 bases not matched to a gene; V was cut back by 6 bases and J by 7 bases. CDR3 length equals 17 residues. Germline loops: CDR1 SGHAT, CDR2 FQNNGV. The CDR3 loop reads CASSQRDRGPGNSPLHF. CDR3 sequence (DNA): TGTGCCAGCAGTCAACGAGACAGGGGGCCAGGAAATTCACCCCTCCACTTT.

This clonotype has ten or more counts. The chain employs TRBV7-6 and TRBJ2-3, with D tentatively TRBD1 (6 bases). Trimming removed 1 base from V and 0 bases from J, with 8 bases in between. This CDR3 has 15 amino acids. Germline V gives CDR1 SGHVS, CDR2 FNYEAQ. CDR3: CASSLGTASTDTQYF. The CDR3 nucleotides read TGTGCCAGCAGCTTAGGGACAGCTAGCACAGATACGCAGTATTTT.

In DNA form, the CDR3 reads TGTGCCCGCCAGGGGGGCTCCGGCATAGATACGCAGTATTTT. This codes for CARQGGSGIDTQYF. The chain links TRBV2 to TRBJ2-3, with D perhaps matching TRBD1 (7 bases). V gave up 11 bases and J gave up 5 bases, with 20 bases separating them. From germline, CDR1 is SNHLY and CDR2 FYNNEI. The CDR3 has 14 residues.

In its sample, this clonotype was seen a few times. The rearrangement uses TRBV25-1 and TRBJ2-1; TRBD2 agrees at 13 bases. From germline, CDR1 is MGHDK and CDR2 SYGVNS. The CDR3 has 19 amino acids. The V gene end was trimmed by 5 bases and the J gene end by 1 base; junction bases not matched to a gene: 11. Written as DNA, the CDR3 is TGTGCCAGCAGTACACCATTTCGACTAGCGGGAGGATCCTACAATGAGCAGTTCTTC. Translation: CASSTPFRLAGGSYNEQFF.

The V gene is TRBV2, the J gene TRBJ2-5; 7 bases are a match to TRBD1. Germline CDR1 and CDR2: SNHLY and FYNNEI. Trimming at V came to 8 bases and at J to 5 bases, leaving 11 bases not matched to a gene. The CDR3 has 14 amino acids. CDR3 DNA sequence: TGTGCCAGCGGGAAACAGGGGATTTTGGAGACCCAGTACTTC. This sequence encodes CASGKQGILETQYF.

This chain links TRBV7-2 with TRBJ1-2; D is uncertain. V shed 1 base and J shed 0 bases, with 9 bases lying between them. CDR1 and CDR2 from the germline V gene are SGHTA and FQGNSA. The CDR3 contains 15 residues. CDR3 DNA sequence: TGTGCCAGCAGCTTAGGACGGAATGCTAACTATGGCTACACCTTC. Its protein is CASSLGRNANYGYTF.

The J gene is TRBJ2-2, the V gene TRBV15, with unresolved D. CDR3 size: 13 residues. Looked up from germline, CDR1 is LNHNV and CDR2 is YYDKDF (reference sequence). V lost 2 bases and J lost 7, with 8 bases in between. Written as DNA, the CDR3 is TGTGCCACCAGCAGATCCGAGGACGGGGAGCTGTTTTTT. Translating it yields CATSRSEDGELFF.

The chain links TRBV30 to TRBJ2-7; TRBD2 matches at 10 bases. The CDR3 is 19 amino acids. V lost 3 bases and J lost 4; bases outside the gene matches: 21. Germline loops: CDR1 GTSNPN, CDR2 SVGIG (reference sequence). CDR3 DNA sequence: TGTGCCTGGAGCCGGTGGGGGGCAGCCACTAGCGGGAAGGGTTACGAGCAGTACTTC. The encoded protein is CAWSRWGAATSGKGYEQYF.

The rearrangement links TRBV24-1 to TRBJ2-5; 12 positions agree with TRBD1. V lost 6 bases and J lost 4; bases outside the gene matches: 5. The CDR3 totals 15 residues. Germline-derived CDR1 and CDR2 are KGHDR and SFDVKD. The CDR3 loop reads CATSSGTGGGETQYF. The DNA of the CDR3 is TGTGCCACCAGTTCCGGGACAGGGGGCGGAGAGACCCAGTACTTC.

This clonotype was detected a few times. The rearrangement uses TRBV4-2 and TRBJ2-3, with 16 nucleotides matching TRBD2. The CDR3 extends over 20 amino acids. Germline V CDR1 and CDR2: LGHNA, YNFKEQ. V shed 1 base and J 4 bases; nucleotides not matched to a gene: 11. The CDR3 loop reads CASSQVPGLAGGEWADTQYF. CDR3 in DNA: TGTGCCAGCAGCCAAGTACCGGGACTAGCGGGAGGGGAGTGGGCAGATACGCAGTATTTT.

For the CDR3, the DNA is TGCAGTGCTTTCCGGGACTCGAACAATGAGCAGTTCTTC. It specifies CSAFRDSNNEQFF. The chain is built from TRBV20-1 and TRBJ2-1; D possibly corresponds to TRBD2 (6 bases). This CDR3 is built from 13 residues. The germline V gene has CDR1 DFQATT and CDR2 SNEGSKA (reference sequence). The V gene lost 5 bases and the J gene lost 5 bases, with 13 bases spanning the gap.

The chain is built from TRBV12-3 or TRBV12-4 and TRBJ1-2, with TRBD1 matching over 9 bases. The CDR3 is made up of 14 amino acids. V trimming: 4 bases; J trimming: 8 bases; junction bases outside the gene matches: 8. In DNA, the CDR3 is TGTGCCAGCAGTTCTGAACAGGGGGCTCGAGGCTACACCTTC. It translates to CASSSEQGARGYTF.

Many counts were recorded for this clonotype. V and J are TRBV29-1 and TRBJ2-5, with D hard to call. V dropped 7 bases and J dropped 1 base, with 10 bases sitting between them. Germline assignment: CDR1 SQVTM and CDR2 ANQGSEA. This CDR3 is built from 12 residues. Here the CDR3 DNA reads TGCAGCGGCACAAAAAGCCAAGAGACCCAGTACTTC. Its protein product is CSGTKSQETQYF.

The CDR3 region has the DNA TGTGCCAGCAGTTTATCGGGCGGCTCTGAGCAGTACTTC. It translates to CASSLSGGSEQYF. This chain joins TRBV12-3 or TRBV12-4 and TRBJ2-7, with D uncertain. Trimming took 2 bases from V and 7 from J, leaving 12 bases between them. The CDR3 spans 13 residues.

This clonotype has only a few counts. V and J are TRBV29-1 and TRBJ2-3; D is perhaps TRBD1 or TRBD2 (5 bases each). This CDR3 is 15 amino acids long. Germline-derived CDR1 and CDR2 are SQVTM and ANQGSEA. V shed 4 bases and J shed 2 bases, with 16 bases lying between them. The CDR3: CSVVVAGRLTDTQYF. In DNA form, the CDR3 reads TGCAGCGTTGTTGTGGCAGGGAGACTCACAGATACGCAGTATTTT.